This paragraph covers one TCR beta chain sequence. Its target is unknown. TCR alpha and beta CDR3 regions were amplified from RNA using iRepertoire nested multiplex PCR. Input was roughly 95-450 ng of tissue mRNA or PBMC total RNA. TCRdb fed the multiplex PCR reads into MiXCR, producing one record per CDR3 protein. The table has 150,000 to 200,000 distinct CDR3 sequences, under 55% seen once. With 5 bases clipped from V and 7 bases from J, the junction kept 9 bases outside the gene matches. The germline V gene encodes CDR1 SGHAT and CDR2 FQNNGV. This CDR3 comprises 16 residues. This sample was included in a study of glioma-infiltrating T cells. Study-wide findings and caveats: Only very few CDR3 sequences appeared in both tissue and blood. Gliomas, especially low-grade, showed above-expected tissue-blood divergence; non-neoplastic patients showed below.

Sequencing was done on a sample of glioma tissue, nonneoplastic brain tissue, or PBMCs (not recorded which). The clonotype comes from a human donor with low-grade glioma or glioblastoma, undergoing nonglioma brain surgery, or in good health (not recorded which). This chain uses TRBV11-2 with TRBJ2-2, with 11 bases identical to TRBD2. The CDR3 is CASSTLTSGMVGELFF. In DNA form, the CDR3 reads TGTGCCAGCAGCACTCTGACTAGCGGGATGGTCGGGGAGCTGTTTTTT.